This TCR beta chain originates from a study of T cell repertoires in cytomegalovirus infection. Study observations and caveats: CMV-specific HLA-C-restricted TCR beta clonotypes dominated the ex vivo response. Summed frequency of shared TCR beta families picked out CMV carriers who also had the relevant HLA.

Worth noting for this clonotype: No antigen is known for it.

TCRdb ran MiXCR on the reads and lists one entry per CDR3 protein. This table holds roughly 230,000 distinct CDR3 sequences, more than 15% found once. V was pared by 6 bases and J by 4 bases, with 17 bases of the junction left unmatched. This CDR3 region has 18 residues. Germline CDR1 reads SGHVS; CDR2 reads FNYEAQ. V usage is TRBV7-6 and J usage is TRBJ2-2; 7 positions match TRBD1. The sequenced sample was CD8+ T cells from PBMCs. The sequence was obtained from a human donor in good health (CMV status not recorded). Some clones in this sample may be carry-over from other donors' samples. The CDR3 nucleotides read TGTGCCAGCAGTCTTATCGGGACAGAGGCGGAGAGCACCGGGGAGCTGTTTTTT. Amino acid sequence: CASSLIGTEAESTGELFF. Combining the CDR3 with reference TRBV7-6 and TRBJ2-2 gives the whole variable domain GAGVSQSPRYKVTKRGQDVALRCDPISGHVSLYWYRQALGQGPEFLTYFNYEAQQDKSGLPNDRFSAERPEGSISTLTIQRTEQRDSAMYRCASSLIGTEAESTGELFFGEGSRLTVL.